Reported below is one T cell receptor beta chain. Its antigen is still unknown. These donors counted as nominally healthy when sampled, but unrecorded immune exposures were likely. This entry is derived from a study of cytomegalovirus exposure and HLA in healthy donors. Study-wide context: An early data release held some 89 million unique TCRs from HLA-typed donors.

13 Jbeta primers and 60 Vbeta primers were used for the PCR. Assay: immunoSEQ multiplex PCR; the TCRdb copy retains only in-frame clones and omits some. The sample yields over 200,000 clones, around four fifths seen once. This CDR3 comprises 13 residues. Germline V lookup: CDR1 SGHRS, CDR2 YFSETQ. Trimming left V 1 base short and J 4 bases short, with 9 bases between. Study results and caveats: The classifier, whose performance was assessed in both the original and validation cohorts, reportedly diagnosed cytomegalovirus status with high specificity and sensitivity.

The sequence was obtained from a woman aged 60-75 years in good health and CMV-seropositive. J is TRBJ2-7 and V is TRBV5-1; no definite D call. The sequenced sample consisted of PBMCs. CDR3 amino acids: CASSLTDPYEQYF. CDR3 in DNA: TGCGCCAGCAGCTTGACAGACCCTTACGAGCAGTACTTC.